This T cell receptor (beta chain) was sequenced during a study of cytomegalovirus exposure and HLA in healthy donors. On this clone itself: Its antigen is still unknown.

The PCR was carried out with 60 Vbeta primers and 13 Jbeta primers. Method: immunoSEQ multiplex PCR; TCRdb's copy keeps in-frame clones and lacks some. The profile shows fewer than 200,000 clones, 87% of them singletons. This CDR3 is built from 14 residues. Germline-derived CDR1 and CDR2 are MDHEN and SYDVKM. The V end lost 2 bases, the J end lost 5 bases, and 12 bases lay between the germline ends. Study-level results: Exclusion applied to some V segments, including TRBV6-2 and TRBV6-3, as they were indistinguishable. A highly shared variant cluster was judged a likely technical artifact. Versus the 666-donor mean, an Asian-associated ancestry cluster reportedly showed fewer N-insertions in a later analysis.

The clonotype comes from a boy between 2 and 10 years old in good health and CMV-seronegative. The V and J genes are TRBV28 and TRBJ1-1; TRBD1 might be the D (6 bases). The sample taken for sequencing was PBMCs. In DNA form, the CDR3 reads TGTGCCAGCAGTTTAAGGGGGAGGGAGACTGAAGCTTTCTTT. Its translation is CASSLRGRETEAFF. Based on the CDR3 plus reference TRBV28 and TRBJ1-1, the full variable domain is DVKVTQSSRYLVKRTGEKVFLECVQDMDHENMFWYRQDPGLGLRLIYFSYDVKMKEKGDIPEGYSVSREKKERFSLILESASTNQTSMYLCASSLRGRETEAFFGQGTRLTVV.